These T cell receptor beta chains were read from a single sample in a study of T cell repertoires in cytomegalovirus infection. MiXCR, applied by TCRdb to the reads, yields one record per CDR3 protein. In the table there are roughly 180,000 distinct CDR3 sequences, 28% of which are singletons. Sequencing input: PBMCs. These receptors all come from a human donor in good health (CMV status not recorded). Some clones in this sample may be carry-over from other donors' samples. Each CDR3 is given with its conserved first and last residue. The D gene is left open where the match is weak. Clone sizes are given selectively: once, few, many, or a class where the clone is expanded.

d_call j_call v_call clone_size cdr3_aa cdr3_nt
TRBD1 TRBJ2-7 TRBV2 . CASRVGTDPAEYF TGTGCCAGCAGAGTAGGGACAGACCCTGCTGAGTACTTC
. TRBJ1-2 TRBV6-1 many CASRDPYGYTF TGTGCCAGCAGAGACCCCTATGGCTACACCTTC
. TRBJ2-5 TRBV7-2 many CASSPGGRQETQYF TGTGCCAGCAGCCCGGGGGGCCGCCAAGAGACCCAGTACTTC
TRBD1 TRBJ2-7 TRBV7-2 many CASSFSSGTVYEQYF TGTGCCAGCAGCTTCTCCTCCGGGACAGTCTACGAGCAGTACTTC
. TRBJ2-3 TRBV12-3/TRBV12-4 . CASSLSFRDTQYF TGTGCCAGCAGTTTATCCTTTCGGGATACGCAGTATTTT
. TRBJ1-5 TRBV29-1 few CSARLGGSNQPQHF TGCAGCGCCCGCTTAGGTGGGAGCAATCAGCCCCAGCATTTT
TRBD1 TRBJ2-7 TRBV7-2 many CASSLGGGRGYEQYF TGTGCCAGCAGCTTAGGAGGGGGCAGAGGTTACGAGCAGTACTTC
TRBD1 TRBJ1-1 TRBV14 . CASSQRTGANTEAFF TGTGCCAGCAGCCAACGAACAGGGGCGAACACTGAAGCTTTCTTT
. TRBJ1-1 TRBV12-3/TRBV12-4 . CASRVGPWTEAFF TGTGCCAGCAGAGTGGGACCTTGGACTGAAGCTTTCTTT
. TRBJ2-7 TRBV11-1 . CASSNPGGRIPYEQYF TGTGCCAGCAGCAATCCCGGGGGACGGATACCCTACGAGCAGTACTTC
TRBD1 TRBJ2-7 TRBV5-5 . CASSSSSRGTGTGKQYF TGTGCCAGCAGCTCTTCGTCGAGAGGGACAGGGACGGGTAAGCAGTACTTC
. TRBJ1-1 TRBV5-4 . CASSLGLGENTEAFF TGTGCCAGCAGCTTGGGTCTGGGAGAGAACACTGAAGCTTTCTTT
. TRBJ1-4 TRBV7-2 many CASSSTVREKLFF TGTGCCAGCAGCTCGACAGTGAGGGAAAAACTGTTTTTT
. TRBJ1-5 TRBV29-1 few CSVGDQPQHF TGCAGCGTTGGGGATCAGCCCCAGCATTTT
TRBD2 TRBJ2-1 TRBV6-2/TRBV6-3 . CASIKSGGGNEQFF TGTGCCAGCATCAAAAGCGGGGGCGGGAATGAGCAGTTCTTC
. TRBJ1-2 TRBV6-2/TRBV6-3 . CASTRTDNYGYTF TGTGCCAGCACTCGGACAGATAACTATGGCTACACCTTC
. TRBJ1-1 TRBV5-4 many CASSLVQGGGNTEAFF TGTGCCAGCAGCTTGGTGCAGGGCGGTGGAAACACTGAAGCTTTCTTT
. TRBJ2-3 TRBV15 few CATSRAEGSVDTQYF TGTGCCACCAGCAGAGCAGAAGGGTCGGTAGATACGCAGTATTTT
TRBD1 TRBJ1-1 TRBV12-3/TRBV12-4 few CASSFPGGNTEAFF TGTGCCAGCAGTTTCCCAGGGGGGAACACTGAAGCTTTCTTT
TRBD2 TRBJ2-5 TRBV2 few CASSGTSGDGETQYF TGTGCCAGCAGTGGGACTAGCGGGGACGGTGAGACCCAGTACTTC
. TRBJ1-1 TRBV29-1 . CSASGTRGRTDTEAFF TGCAGCGCCTCAGGGACACGGGGGCGGACGGACACTGAAGCTTTCTTT
. TRBJ1-4 TRBV5-4 . CASSLEVGEKLFF TGTGCCAGCAGCTTGGAAGTGGGGGAAAAACTGTTTTTT
TRBD1 TRBJ2-7 TRBV4-1 many CASSQAGDRATYEQYF TGCGCCAGCAGCCAAGCGGGGGACAGGGCAACCTACGAGCAGTACTTC
. TRBJ1-1 TRBV7-3 few CASSPFGVMNTEAFF TGTGCCAGCAGCCCTTTTGGAGTCATGAACACTGAAGCTTTCTTT
. TRBJ2-7 TRBV7-2 few CASSSGVYEQYF TGTGCCAGCAGCTCCGGGGTCTACGAGCAGTACTTC
. TRBJ1-5 TRBV29-1 few CSVVVTNQPQHF TGCAGCGTTGTGGTTACTAATCAGCCCCAGCATTTT
. TRBJ2-7 TRBV2 . CASRRGEQYF TGTGCCAGCCGTCGGGGCGAGCAGTACTTC